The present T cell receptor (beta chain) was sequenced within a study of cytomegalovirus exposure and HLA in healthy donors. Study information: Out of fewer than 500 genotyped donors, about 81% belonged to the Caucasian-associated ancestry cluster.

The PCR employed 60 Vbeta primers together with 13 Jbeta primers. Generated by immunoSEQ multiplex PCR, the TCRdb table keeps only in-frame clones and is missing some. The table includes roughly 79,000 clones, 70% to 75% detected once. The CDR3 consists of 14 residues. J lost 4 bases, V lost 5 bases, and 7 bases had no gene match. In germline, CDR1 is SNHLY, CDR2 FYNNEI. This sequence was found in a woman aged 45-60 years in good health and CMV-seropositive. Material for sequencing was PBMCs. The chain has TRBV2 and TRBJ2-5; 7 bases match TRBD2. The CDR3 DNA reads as TGTGCCAGCAGTAGCGGTTGGGGGGGAGAGACCCAGTACTTC. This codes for CASSSGWGGETQYF.